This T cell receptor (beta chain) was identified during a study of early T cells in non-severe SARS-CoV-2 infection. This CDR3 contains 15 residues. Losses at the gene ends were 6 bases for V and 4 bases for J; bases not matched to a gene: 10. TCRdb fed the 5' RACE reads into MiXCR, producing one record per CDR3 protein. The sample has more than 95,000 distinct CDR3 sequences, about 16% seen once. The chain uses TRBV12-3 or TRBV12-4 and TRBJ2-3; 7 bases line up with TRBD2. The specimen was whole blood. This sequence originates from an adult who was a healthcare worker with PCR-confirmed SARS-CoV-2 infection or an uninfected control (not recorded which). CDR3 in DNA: TGTGCCAGCAGATTGCGCTGGGGGGGTGCAGATACGCAGTATTTT. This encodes CASRLRWGGADTQYF.